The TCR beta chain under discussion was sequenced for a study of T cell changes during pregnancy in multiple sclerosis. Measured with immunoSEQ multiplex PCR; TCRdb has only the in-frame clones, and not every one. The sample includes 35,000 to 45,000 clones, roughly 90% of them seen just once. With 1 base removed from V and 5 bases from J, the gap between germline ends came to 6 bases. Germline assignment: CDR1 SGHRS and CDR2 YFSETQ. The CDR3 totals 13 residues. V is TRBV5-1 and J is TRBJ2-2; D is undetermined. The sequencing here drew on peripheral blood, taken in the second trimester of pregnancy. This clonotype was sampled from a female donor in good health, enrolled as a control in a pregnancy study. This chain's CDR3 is CASSLSVTGELFF. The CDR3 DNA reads TGCGCCAGCAGCTTGTCCGTGACCGGGGAGCTGTTTTTT. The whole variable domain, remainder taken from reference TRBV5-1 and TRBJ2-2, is KAGVTQTPRYLIKTRGQQVTLSCSPISGHRSVSWYQQTPGQGLQFLFEYFSETQRNKGNFPGRFSGRQFSNSRSEMNVSTLELGDSALYLCASSLSVTGELFFGEGSRLTVL.